The 17 T cell receptor beta chains given below trace back to one sample, sequenced in a study of blood T cell repertoires in COVID-19. Data came from immunoSEQ multiplex PCR; TCRdb stores just in-frame clones and leaves some out. The data hold approximately 180,000 clones, with over 75% observed a single time. Sequencing input: peripheral blood. These receptors all stem from a human donor with active or convalescent COVID-19. The donor label of this sample is uncertain.

Here the CDR3 reads CASSPAGSTNTDTQYF. The CDR3 bases are TGTGCCAGTAGTCCTGCCGGTAGCACTAACACAGATACGCAGTATTTT. The chain carries TRBV19 and TRBJ2-3; no firm D call. V was pared by 5 bases and J by 2 bases, with 17 bases between. From germline, CDR1 is LNHDA and CDR2 SQIVND (reference sequence). The CDR3 runs 16 residues. Filled out from reference TRBV19 and TRBJ2-3, the complete variable domain reads DGGITQSPKYLFRKEGQNVTLSCEQNLNHDAMYWYRQDPGQGLRLIYYSQIVNDFQKGDIAEGYSVSREKKESFPLTVTSAQKNPTAFYLCASSPAGSTNTDTQYFGPGTRLTVL.

The gene calls are TRBV7-9 and TRBJ2-1, with 10 bases matching TRBD2. CDR3 length equals 15 residues. Germline V gives CDR1 SEHNR, CDR2 FQNEAQ (reference sequence). Trimming removed 1 base from V and 12 bases from J; junction bases left unmatched: 9. The DNA of the CDR3 is TGTGCCAGCAGCTTAGTGAGCGGGAGGGCCGGTGGGCAGTTCTTC. Its protein product is CASSLVSGRAGGQFF. The full variable domain, completed using reference TRBV7-9 and TRBJ2-1, is DTGVSQNPRHKITKRGQNVTFRCDPISEHNRLYWYRQTLGQGPEFLTYFQNEAQLEKSRLLSDRFSAERPKGSFSTLEIQRTEQGDSAMYLCASSLVSGRAGGQFFGPGTRLTVL.

V usage is TRBV12-5 and J usage is TRBJ1-4; D remains ambiguous. V lost 1 base to trimming and J lost 3 bases, with 6 bases between them. The V gene's germline CDR1 is LGHNT and CDR2 FRNRAP. CDR3 size: 14 residues. The CDR3 DNA reads as TGTGCTAGTGGTTTGGGCAGGCCTAATGAAAAACTGTTTTTT. This encodes CASGLGRPNEKLFF.

The chain is built from TRBV27 and TRBJ2-7; 9 positions match TRBD2. Germline V gene sequence: CDR1 MNHEY, CDR2 SMNVEV (reference sequence). CDR3 length: 16 amino acids. V dropped 4 bases and J dropped 5; count of bases not matched to a gene: 12. The CDR3 region is CASSSQLAGDLHEQYF. CDR3 nucleotides: TGTGCCAGCAGTTCCCAATTAGCGGGAGACCTCCACGAGCAGTACTTC.

This chain uses TRBV2 with TRBJ2-5; D possibly corresponds to TRBD2 (6 bases). V was cut by 5 bases and J by 4 bases, with 17 bases left in between. The CDR3 totals 15 residues. The germline V gene encodes CDR1 SNHLY and CDR2 FYNNEI. The CDR3 DNA follows: TGTGCCAGCAGTCCCATTGCGGGATTGGGAGAGACCCAGTACTTC. Translated: CASSPIAGLGETQYF.

This clone showed up just once. The rearrangement joins TRBV18 to TRBJ2-5; 12 nucleotides align to TRBD2. CDR1 and CDR2 (germline): KGHSH, LQKENI. V was pared by 4 bases and J by 5 bases, with 8 bases of the junction left unmatched. The CDR3 is 16 residues long. Here the CDR3 DNA reads TGTGCCAGCTCACGACTAGCGGGAGATGGAGTGGAGACCCAGTACTTC. Amino acids: CASSRLAGDGVETQYF.

CDR3 in DNA: TGTGCCACCAGCAGGGACAGGGGGAGCCCTGGCAATCAGCCCCAGCATTTT. As protein: CATSRDRGSPGNQPQHF. The chain links TRBV15 to TRBJ1-5, with 10 bases matching TRBD1. The CDR3 sequence is 17 residues long. The ends lost 3 bases at V and 2 bases at J; junction bases unmatched: 7. Per germline, CDR1 LNHNV and CDR2 YYDKDF (reference sequence).

This clone has a handful of counts. This rearrangement joins TRBV5-1 to TRBJ2-2, with 8 nucleotides matching TRBD1. CDR1 is SGHRS and CDR2 is YFSETQ in the germline V gene. The V segment lost 2 bases and the J segment 4 bases; nucleotides outside the gene matches: 7. The CDR3 loop spans 16 amino acids. CDR3 region: CASSLRGQASTGELFF. Here the CDR3 DNA reads TGCGCCAGCAGCTTAAGGGGACAGGCCAGCACCGGGGAGCTGTTTTTT.

J is TRBJ1-3 and V is TRBV7-9, with 7 nucleotides matching TRBD1. The junction had 10 bases not matched to a gene; V was cut back by 1 base and J by 1 base. The CDR3 runs 18 residues. Germline lookup yields CDR1 SEHNR and CDR2 FQNEAQ (reference sequence). The CDR3, as DNA: TGTGCCAGCAGCTTAGGACTGTGGCAGGGGGAATCTGGAAACACCATATATTTT. Protein sequence: CASSLGLWQGESGNTIYF.

This CDR3 reads CASSLYKGVSLNEQFF. The CDR3 DNA reads TGTGCCAGCAGCTTATATAAGGGGGTGTCCCTCAATGAGCAGTTCTTC. The chain employs TRBV5-5 and TRBJ2-1; D is possibly TRBD1 (6 bases). With 2 bases removed from V and 6 bases from J, the gap between germline ends came to 18 bases. CDR1 is SGHKS, CDR2 YYEKEE, per germline (reference sequence). This CDR3 is built from 16 residues. Complete variable domain (other parts from reference TRBV5-5 and TRBJ2-1): DAGVTQSPTHLIKTRGQQVTLRCSPISGHKSVSWYQQVLGQGPQFIFQYYEKEERGRGNFPDRFSARQFPNYSSELNVNALLLGDSALYLCASSLYKGVSLNEQFFGPGTRLTVL.

The gene calls are TRBV7-9 and TRBJ2-5; 7 positions agree with TRBD1. CDR1 and CDR2 from the germline V gene are SEHNR and FQNEAQ (reference sequence). V lost 5 bases and J lost 5; bases outside the gene matches: 8. This CDR3 is 14 amino acids long. CDR3 nucleotides: TGTGCCAGCAGCGGATTCAGGGGGTTTGAGACCCAGTACTTC. This translates into CASSGFRGFETQYF.

V and J are TRBV5-1 and TRBJ2-7; TRBD2 aligns across 14 bases. CDR1 is SGHRS and CDR2 is YFSETQ in the germline V gene. V lost 4 bases to trimming and J lost 6 bases; unmatched junction nucleotides: 9. This CDR3 contains 16 residues. The CDR3 loop is CASSLGLAGGSSEQYF. In nucleotides, the CDR3 is TGCGCCAGCAGCCTAGGACTAGCGGGAGGATCTAGCGAGCAGTACTTC.

This clone was detected only a few times. This chain uses TRBV29-1 with TRBJ1-5; D is unresolved. The CDR3 runs 15 residues. The V gene lost 4 bases and the J gene lost 0 bases, with 13 bases spanning the gap. Germline CDR1 is SQVTM and CDR2 is ANQGSEA. CDR3 in DNA: TGCAGCGTTGCGGAGGGTACCCATAGCAATCAGCCCCAGCATTTT. This encodes CSVAEGTHSNQPQHF. Full variable domain (missing parts from reference TRBV29-1 and TRBJ1-5): SAVISQKPSRDICQRGTSLTIQCQVDSQVTMMFWYRQQPGQSLTLIATANQGSEATYESGFVIDKFPISRPNLTFSTLTVSNMSPEDSSIYLCSVAEGTHSNQPQHFGDGTRLSIL.

The chain couples TRBV6-5 to TRBJ2-2; 9 nucleotides match TRBD1. CDR1 is MNHEY, CDR2 SVGAGI, per germline. V gave up 4 bases and J gave up 5 bases; unmatched junction bases: 5. The CDR3 is 15 residues long. The CDR3 protein is CASSWRTGATGELFF. Here the CDR3 DNA reads TGTGCCAGCAGTTGGAGGACAGGGGCAACCGGGGAGCTGTTTTTT.

The chain couples TRBV28 to TRBJ1-1; 7 bases are a match to TRBD1. With 1 base clipped from V and 4 bases from J, the junction kept 12 bases outside the gene matches. Germline CDR1 reads MDHEN; CDR2 reads SYDVKM. The CDR3 covers 17 residues. DNA of the CDR3: TGTGCCAGCAGTTTATTGAGGGCAGGGGGGCCCGGCACTGAAGCTTTCTTT. Protein: CASSLLRAGGPGTEAFF.

The chain uses TRBV5-1 and TRBJ2-7; D gene uncertain. Trimming shortened V by 6 bases and J by 7 bases, and 17 bases separated the two germline ends. Germline CDR1 is SGHRS and CDR2 is YFSETQ. The length of the CDR3 is 13 residues. Here the CDR3 reads CASNPNGEMEQYF. CDR3 DNA sequence: TGCGCCAGCAACCCGAATGGAGAGATGGAGCAGTACTTC.

The chain carries TRBV19 and TRBJ1-5; TRBD1 agrees at 8 bases. The germline gives CDR1 LNHDA, CDR2 SQIVND (reference sequence). With 3 bases clipped from V and 3 bases from J, the junction kept 7 bases outside the gene matches. This CDR3 has 16 residues. The CDR3 is CASSIRTGSNNQPQHF. Here the CDR3 DNA reads TGTGCCAGTAGTATTAGGACAGGGTCGAACAATCAGCCCCAGCATTTT.